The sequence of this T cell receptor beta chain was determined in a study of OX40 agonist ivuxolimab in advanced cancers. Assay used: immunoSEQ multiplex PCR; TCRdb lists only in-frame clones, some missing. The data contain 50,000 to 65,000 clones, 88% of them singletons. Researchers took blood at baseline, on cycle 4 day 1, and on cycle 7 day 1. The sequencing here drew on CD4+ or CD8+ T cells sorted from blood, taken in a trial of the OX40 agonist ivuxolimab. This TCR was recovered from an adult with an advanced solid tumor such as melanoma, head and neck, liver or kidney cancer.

The CDR3 spells CASSIGPNNEQFF. The CDR3 nucleotides are TGTGCCAGTAGTATAGGACCTAACAATGAGCAGTTCTTC. The V and J genes are TRBV19 and TRBJ2-1; D is uncertain. With 1 base removed from V and 5 bases from J, the gap between germline ends came to 6 bases. CDR3 length: 13 residues. Germline loops: CDR1 LNHDA, CDR2 SQIVND (reference sequence).